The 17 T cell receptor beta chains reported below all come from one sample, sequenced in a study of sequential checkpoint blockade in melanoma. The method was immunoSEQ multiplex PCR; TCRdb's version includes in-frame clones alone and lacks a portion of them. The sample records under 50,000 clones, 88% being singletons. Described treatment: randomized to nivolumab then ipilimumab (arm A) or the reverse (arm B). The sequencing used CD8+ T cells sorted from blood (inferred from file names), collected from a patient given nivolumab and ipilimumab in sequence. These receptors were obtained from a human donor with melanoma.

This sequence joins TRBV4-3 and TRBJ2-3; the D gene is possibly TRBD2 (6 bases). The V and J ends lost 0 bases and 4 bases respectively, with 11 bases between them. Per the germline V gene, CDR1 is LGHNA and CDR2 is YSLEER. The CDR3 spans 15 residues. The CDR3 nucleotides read TGCGCCAGCAGCCAAGAGCGGGAAGGGGCAGATACGCAGTATTTT. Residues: CASSQEREGADTQYF.

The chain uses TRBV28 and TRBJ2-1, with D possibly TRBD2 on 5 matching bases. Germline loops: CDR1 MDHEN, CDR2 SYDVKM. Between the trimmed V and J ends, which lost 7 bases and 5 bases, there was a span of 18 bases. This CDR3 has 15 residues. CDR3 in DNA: TGTGCCAGCACCCTTGGTGCGGGTACGAACAATGAGCAGTTCTTC. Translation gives CASTLGAGTNNEQFF.

The CDR3, as DNA: TGTGCCAGCCATTGGGTGGGCTTCAAAAACATTCAGTACTTC. It encodes CASHWVGFKNIQYF. The rearrangement uses TRBV6-6 and TRBJ2-4, with D unresolved. Germline V CDR1 and CDR2: MNHNY, SVGAGI (reference sequence). The V end lost 8 bases, the J end lost 3 bases, and 14 bases lay between the germline ends. CDR3 length equals 14 residues.

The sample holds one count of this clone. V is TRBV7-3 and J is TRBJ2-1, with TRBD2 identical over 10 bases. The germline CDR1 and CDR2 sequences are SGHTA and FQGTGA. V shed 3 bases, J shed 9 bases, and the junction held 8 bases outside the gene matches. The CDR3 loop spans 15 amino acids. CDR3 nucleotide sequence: TGTGCCAGCAGCTTGGGGCTAGCGGGAGTGGGTGAGCAGTTCTTC. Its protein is CASSLGLAGVGEQFF.

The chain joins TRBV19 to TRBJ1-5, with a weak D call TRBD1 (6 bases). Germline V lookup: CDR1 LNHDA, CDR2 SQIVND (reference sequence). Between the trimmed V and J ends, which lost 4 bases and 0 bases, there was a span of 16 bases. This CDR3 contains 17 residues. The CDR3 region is CASSTRQDPYSNQPQHF. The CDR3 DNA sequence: TGTGCCAGTAGTACCCGACAGGACCCGTATAGCAATCAGCCCCAGCATTTT.

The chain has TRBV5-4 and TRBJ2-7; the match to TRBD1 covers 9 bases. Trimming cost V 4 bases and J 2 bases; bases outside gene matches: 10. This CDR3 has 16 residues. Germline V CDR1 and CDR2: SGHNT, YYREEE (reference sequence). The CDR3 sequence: CASSPLPGTGPYEQYV. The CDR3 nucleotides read TGTGCCAGCAGCCCACTCCCGGGGACAGGGCCCTACGAGCAGTACGTC.

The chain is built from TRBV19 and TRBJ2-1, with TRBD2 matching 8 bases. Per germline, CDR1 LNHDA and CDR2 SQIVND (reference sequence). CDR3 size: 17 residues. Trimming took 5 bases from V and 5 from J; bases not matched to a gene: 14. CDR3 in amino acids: CASSPTLGTRFHNEQFF. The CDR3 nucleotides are TGTGCCAGTAGTCCTACTTTGGGGACTAGGTTCCACAATGAGCAGTTCTTC.

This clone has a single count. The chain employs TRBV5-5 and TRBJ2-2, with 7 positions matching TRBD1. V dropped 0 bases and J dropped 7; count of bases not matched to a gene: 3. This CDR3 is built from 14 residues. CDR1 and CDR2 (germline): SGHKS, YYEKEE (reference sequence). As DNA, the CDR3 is TGTGCCAGCAGCTTGGGAGGGGGCATCGGGGAGCTGTTTTTT. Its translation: CASSLGGGIGELFF.

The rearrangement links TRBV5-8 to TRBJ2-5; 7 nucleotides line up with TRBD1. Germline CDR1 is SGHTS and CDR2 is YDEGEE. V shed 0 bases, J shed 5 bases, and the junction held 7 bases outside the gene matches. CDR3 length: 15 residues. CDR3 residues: CASSLVWQGEETQYF. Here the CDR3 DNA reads TGTGCCAGCAGCTTGGTATGGCAGGGGGAGGAGACCCAGTACTTC.

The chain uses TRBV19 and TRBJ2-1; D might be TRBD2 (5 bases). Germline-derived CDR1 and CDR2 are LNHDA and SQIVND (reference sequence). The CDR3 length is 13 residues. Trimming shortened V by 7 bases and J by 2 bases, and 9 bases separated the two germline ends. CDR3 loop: CASMEDAYNEQFF. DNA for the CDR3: TGTGCCAGTATGGAGGATGCCTACAATGAGCAGTTCTTC.

The CDR3 DNA sequence: TGTGCCAGTAGTCCTAGCGGAGGCTCCTACAATGAGCAGTTCTTC. Its protein is CASSPSGGSYNEQFF. The chain is built from TRBV19 and TRBJ2-1, with 7 positions matching TRBD2. The CDR3 is 15 residues long. Unmatched junction bases numbered 4, after V lost 5 bases and J lost 0 bases. Germline CDR1 LNHDA, CDR2 SQIVND (reference sequence).

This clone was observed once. The CDR3 DNA follows: TGTGCCAGCAGCTTGTCAGGGATGAACACTGAAGCTTTCTTT. Translating it yields CASSLSGMNTEAFF. This chain uses TRBV5-4 with TRBJ1-1, with D possibly TRBD1 on 5 matching bases. V was cut by 1 base and J by 0 bases, with 7 bases left in between. The CDR3 runs 14 residues. The germline CDR1 and CDR2 sequences are SGHNT and YYREEE (reference sequence).

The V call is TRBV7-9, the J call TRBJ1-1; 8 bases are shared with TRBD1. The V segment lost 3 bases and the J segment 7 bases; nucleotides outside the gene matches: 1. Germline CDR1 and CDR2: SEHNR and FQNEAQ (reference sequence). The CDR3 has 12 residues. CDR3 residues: CASSLTGVEAFF. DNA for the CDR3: TGTGCCAGCAGCTTGACAGGGGTTGAAGCTTTCTTT.

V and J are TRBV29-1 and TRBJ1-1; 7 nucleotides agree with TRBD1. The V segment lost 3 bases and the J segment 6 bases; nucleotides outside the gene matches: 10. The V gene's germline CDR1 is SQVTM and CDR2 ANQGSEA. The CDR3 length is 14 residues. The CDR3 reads CSVDGGTELSEAFF. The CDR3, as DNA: TGCAGCGTTGACGGCGGGACAGAATTGTCTGAAGCTTTCTTT.

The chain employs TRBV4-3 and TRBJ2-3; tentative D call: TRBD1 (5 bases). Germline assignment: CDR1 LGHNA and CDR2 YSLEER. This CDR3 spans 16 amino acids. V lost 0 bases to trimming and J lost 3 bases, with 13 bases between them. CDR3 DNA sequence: TGCGCCAGCAGCCAAGATGGTGCAGGGTGGACAGATACGCAGTATTTT. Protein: CASSQDGAGWTDTQYF.

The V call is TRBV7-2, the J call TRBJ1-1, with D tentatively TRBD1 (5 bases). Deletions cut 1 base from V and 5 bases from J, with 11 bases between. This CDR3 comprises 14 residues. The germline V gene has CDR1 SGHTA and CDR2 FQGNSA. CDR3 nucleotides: TGTGCCAGCAGCTTAGAAGCACACAGGACTGAAGCTTTCTTT. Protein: CASSLEAHRTEAFF.

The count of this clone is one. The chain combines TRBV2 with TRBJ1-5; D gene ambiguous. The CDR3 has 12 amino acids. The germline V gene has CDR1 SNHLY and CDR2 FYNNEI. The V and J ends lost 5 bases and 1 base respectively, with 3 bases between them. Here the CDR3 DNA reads TGTGCCAGCAGTCAAAGCAATCAGCCCCAGCATTTT. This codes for CASSQSNQPQHF.